One sample yielded the 15 T cell receptor beta chains listed below, sequenced in a study of T cells in Graves' hyperthyroidism and ophthalmopathy. Researchers amplified the TCR beta CDR3 regions from RNA transcripts. The HTBI primer set was used in a first-round RT-PCR of the TCR CDR3. TCRdb analysed the multiplex PCR reads with MiXCR anew, one entry per CDR3 protein. The sample consists of under 450,000 distinct CDR3 sequences, around a sixth of them appearing once. Material for sequencing was blood. These receptors originate from a woman younger than 35 with Graves' hyperthyroidism.

This clonotype was observed many times. V usage is TRBV24-1 and J usage is TRBJ2-7; D is tentatively TRBD1 or TRBD2 (6 bases each). The V end was cut by 8 bases, the J end by 3 bases, with 13 bases between. Germline CDR1 KGHDR, CDR2 SFDVKD. The CDR3 totals 13 residues. Here the CDR3 DNA reads TGTGCCACCAAGGGGCGGGACAACTACGAGCAGTACTTC. Translated: CATKGRDNYEQYF.

The chain employs TRBV11-3 and TRBJ2-5; 13 bases are a match to TRBD2. The length of the CDR3 is 15 residues. V lost 5 bases and J lost 5; bases outside the gene matches: 5. CDR1 and CDR2 (germline): SGHNT, YENEEA. The CDR3 region is CASSIGLAGVETQYF. For the CDR3, the DNA is TGTGCCAGCAGCATAGGACTAGCGGGAGTGGAGACCCAGTACTTC.

This clonotype came up many times. The J gene is TRBJ2-7, the V gene TRBV12-3 or TRBV12-4, with TRBD2 as a possible D gene (5 bases). This CDR3 is built from 15 residues. Deletions cut 3 bases from V and 0 bases from J, with 12 bases between. CDR3 region: CASSFRGLTSYEQYF. In nucleotides, the CDR3 is TGTGCCAGCAGTTTCCGGGGATTAACCTCCTACGAGCAGTACTTC.

The chain couples TRBV7-9 to TRBJ2-1; 9 bases agree with TRBD2. Looked up from germline, CDR1 is SEHNR and CDR2 is FQNEAQ (reference sequence). CDR3 length: 15 amino acids. The V and J ends lost 5 bases and 7 bases, in that order; junction bases with no gene match: 9. The CDR3 sequence is CASSIIAGVVNEQFF. CDR3 DNA sequence: TGTGCCAGCAGCATTATAGCGGGAGTAGTTAATGAGCAGTTCTTC.

At least ten counts were recorded for this clonotype. The genes are TRBV4-1 and TRBJ1-4; the D gene is possibly TRBD1 (5 bases). V was clipped by 0 bases and J by 8 bases, with 13 bases between them. The CDR3 runs to 15 residues. Germline CDR1 MGHRA, CDR2 YSYEKL. CDR3 in DNA: TGCGCCAGCAGCCAAGAGGACAATCTATTCGAAAAACTGTTTTTT. Translated, it gives CASSQEDNLFEKLFF.

This clonotype was detected ten times or more. The J gene is TRBJ2-5, the V gene TRBV9; 9 bases map to TRBD1. Trimming at V came to 3 bases and at J to 4 bases, leaving 13 bases not matched to a gene. The CDR3 runs 17 residues. CDR1 is SGDLS, CDR2 YYNGEE, per germline. The CDR3 spells CASSASGTGSIGETQYF. Here the CDR3 DNA reads TGTGCCAGCAGCGCCTCCGGGACAGGGTCGATTGGAGAGACCCAGTACTTC. Complete variable domain (other parts from reference TRBV9 and TRBJ2-5): DSGVTQTPKHLITATGQRVTLRCSPRSGDLSVYWYQQSLDQGLQFLIQYYNGEERAKGNILERFSAQQFPDLHSELNLSSLELGDSALYFCASSASGTGSIGETQYFGPGTRLLVL.

This clonotype was seen many times. The chain recombines TRBV18 with TRBJ1-5, with 7 nucleotides matching TRBD1. The CDR3 totals 14 residues. CDR1 is KGHSH, CDR2 LQKENI, per germline. The trim removed 8 bases at V and 3 bases at J, leaving 7 bases unmatched. The CDR3 DNA is TGTGCCAGCCAGGGGACAGCGGTCAATCAGCCCCAGCATTTT. This codes for CASQGTAVNQPQHF. The variable domain in full, with the rest retrieved from reference TRBV18 and TRBJ1-5, is NAGVMQNPRHLVRRRGQEARLRCSPMKGHSHVYWYRQLPEEGLKFMVYLQKENIIDESGMPKERFSAEFPKEGPSILRIQQVVRGDSAAYFCASQGTAVNQPQHFGDGTRLSIL.

The V and J genes are TRBV11-2 and TRBJ2-1; D remains unclear. This CDR3 is 12 amino acids long. The ends were cut back, 4 bases at V and 9 bases at J, with 10 bases in the middle. CDR1 and CDR2 from the germline V gene are SGHAT and FQNNGV. The CDR3 nucleotides are TGTGCCAGCAGCTCCATACACAGTGAGCAGTTCTTC. Translation gives CASSSIHSEQFF.

The genes are TRBV19 and TRBJ1-2; TRBD1 is a possible D gene (6 bases). Germline V gene sequence: CDR1 LNHDA, CDR2 SQIVND (reference sequence). CDR3 length equals 16 residues. Trimming stripped 6 bases from V and 8 bases from J, with 25 bases between. CDR3 in amino acids: CASRTSDGPWGRGYTF. The CDR3 DNA reads TGTGCCAGTAGGACCTCAGATGGTCCTTGGGGGCGCGGCTACACCTTC.

This clonotype has a count of ten or more. The chain couples TRBV5-1 to TRBJ1-1; D is uncertain. The CDR3 contains 13 residues. V shed 7 bases and J shed 4 bases, with 14 bases lying between them. From germline, CDR1 is SGHRS and CDR2 YFSETQ. CDR3 nucleotides: TGCGCCAGCCGGACCCAGCGGGGCACTGAAGCTTTCTTT. Protein product: CASRTQRGTEAFF.

This clonotype was observed at least ten times. The J gene is TRBJ1-5, the V gene TRBV11-3; the D gene is possibly TRBD1 (6 bases). Trimming removed 10 bases at V and 0 bases at J, with 22 bases between. Germline-derived CDR1 and CDR2 are SGHNT and YENEEA. This CDR3 has 17 amino acids. CDR3 sequence (DNA): TGTGCCATCCTCAGGGGCCCATACATCTATAGCAATCAGCCCCAGCATTTT. Its protein is CAILRGPYIYSNQPQHF.

This clonotype appeared many times. The chain combines TRBV11-3 with TRBJ2-3, with TRBD2 matching over 8 bases. Unmatched junction bases numbered 11, after V lost 4 bases and J lost 2 bases. Germline CDR1 SGHNT, CDR2 YENEEA. The CDR3 has 17 residues. The DNA for the CDR3 is TGTGCCAGCAGCTCCCGGAGTAGCGGGGCTCTCACAGATACGCAGTATTTT. Protein sequence: CASSSRSSGALTDTQYF.

This clonotype was seen repeatedly, ten times or more. This chain links TRBV7-2 with TRBJ2-3; D is ambiguous. The CDR3 length is 14 residues. Germline V CDR1 and CDR2: SGHTA, FQGNSA. V lost 2 bases and J lost 4, with 10 bases in between. The CDR3 coding sequence is TGTGCCAGCAGCTTATGGGTGAAAGCAGATACGCAGTATTTT. Translation: CASSLWVKADTQYF.

This sequence joins TRBV5-6 and TRBJ2-5; D unresolved. The CDR3 consists of 16 residues. V lost 1 base and J 4 bases, leaving 17 bases between the germline ends. CDR1 is SGHDT, CDR2 YYEEEE, per germline. CDR3 bases: TGTGCCAGCAGCTTGTTACAGAGATTGTATAGAGAGACCCAGTACTTC. This gives the protein CASSLLQRLYRETQYF.

The table lists this clonotype with many counts. This chain joins TRBV12-5 and TRBJ2-2; unclear D gene. V was shortened by 3 bases and J by 5 bases, with 10 bases between the two germline ends. From germline, CDR1 is LGHNT and CDR2 FRNRAP. CDR3 length: 14 amino acids. CDR3 residues: CASGFLGLTGELFF. The CDR3 region has the DNA TGTGCTAGTGGTTTCCTAGGCTTGACCGGGGAGCTGTTTTTT.